These 8 T cell receptor beta chains originate from one sample sequenced in a study of CD8+ T cells in alopecia areata. Reverse transcription of extracted RNA yielded cDNA, which provided the sequencing template. Using immunoSEQ multiplex PCR, the repertoire was profiled, and TCRdb retains in-frame clones only, with some absent. There are more than 90,000 clones in the sample; more than 30% occur only once, and roughly 3.2% lies in the top ten. Sequenced sample: CD4+ T cells sorted from blood. The receptors here all came from a human donor with alopecia areata.

This clone was found a few times. J is TRBJ2-3 and V is TRBV5-5; TRBD1 is a possible D gene (6 bases). V was trimmed by 4 bases and J by 3 bases, leaving 21 bases between them. This CDR3 has 17 residues. Germline CDR1 SGHKS, CDR2 YYEKEE (reference sequence). CDR3 sequence (DNA): TGTGCCAGCAGCACCTCCCCAGGGGCTTTTTCGACAGATACGCAGTATTTT. Translating it yields CASSTSPGAFSTDTQYF.

The CDR3 region is CSSRPRGTGSDTQYF. CDR3 nucleotides: TGCAGCTCCCGACCTCGGGGGACAGGTTCAGATACGCAGTATTTT. The chain employs TRBV29-1 and TRBJ2-3, with 8 bases lining up with TRBD1. The V gene end was trimmed by 8 bases and the J gene end by 4 bases; junction bases not matched to a gene: 14. Germline assignment: CDR1 SQVTM and CDR2 ANQGSEA. The CDR3 has 15 amino acids.

CDR3 in amino acids: CARTEGAPGSGANVLTF. CDR3 nucleotides: TGTGCTAGGACGGAGGGGGCGCCTGGGTCCGGGGCCAACGTCCTGACTTTC. V usage is TRBV2 and J usage is TRBJ2-6; a weak D match, TRBD1 (7 bases). The germline gives CDR1 SNHLY, CDR2 FYNNEI. CDR3 length: 17 residues.

Only a few counts were recorded for this clone. The CDR3 loop is CAIKSDRGNRGEQYF. CDR3 bases: TGTGCCATCAAGAGCGACAGGGGGAATCGGGGCGAGCAGTACTTC. The genes are TRBV10-3 and TRBJ2-7; 9 bases are shared with TRBD1. The V gene end was trimmed by 7 bases and the J gene end by 6 bases; junction bases not matched to a gene: 13. The CDR3 sequence is 15 residues long. Per the germline V gene, CDR1 is ENHRY and CDR2 is SYGVKD.

The CDR3 sequence: CSVQGFSYEQYF. CDR3 DNA sequence: TGCAGCGTGCAGGGCTTCTCCTACGAGCAGTACTTC. This chain joins TRBV29-1 and TRBJ2-5; a weak D match, TRBD1 (5 bases). Gene TRBJ2-7 matches the end of the DNA better, so the J call may be wrong. CDR1 SQVTM and CDR2 ANQGSEA come from the germline V gene. The CDR3 is 12 residues long.

This chain joins TRBV9 and TRBJ1-5; D is uncertain. The CDR3 consists of 13 residues. V was pared by 4 bases and J by 7 bases, with 12 bases between. Germline CDR1 SGDLS, CDR2 YYNGEE. The CDR3 DNA reads as TGTGCCAGCAGCCTTGGAGTCGACCAGCCCCAGCATTTT. Its translation is CASSLGVDQPQHF. The full variable domain, its missing parts supplied by reference TRBV9 and TRBJ1-5, is DSGVTQTPKHLITATGQRVTLRCSPRSGDLSVYWYQQSLDQGLQFLIQYYNGEERAKGNILERFSAQQFPDLHSELNLSSLELGDSALYFCASSLGVDQPQHFGDGTRLSIL.

This clone has a handful of counts. The chain carries TRBV29-1 and TRBJ2-7, with 9 bases identical to TRBD2. V was clipped by 8 bases and J by 1 base; unmatched bases: 12. The V gene's germline CDR1 is SQVTM and CDR2 ANQGSEA. This CDR3 is built from 15 residues. CDR3 DNA: TGCAGCCTTGGGTTAAGACTAGCGGAATCCTACGAGCAGTACTTC. Its translation is CSLGLRLAESYEQYF.

A few counts support this clone. The CDR3 reads CASSVGTAIYYGYTF. CDR3 DNA: TGTGCCAGCAGCGTTGGGACAGCGATTTACTATGGCTACACCTTC. V usage is TRBV9 and J usage is TRBJ1-2; 7 nucleotides align to TRBD1. Germline V gene data show CDR1 as SGDLS and CDR2 as YYNGEE. Trimming took 2 bases from V and 3 from J; bases not matched to a gene: 7. The CDR3 is made up of 15 amino acids.